This note documents a single T cell receptor (beta chain) sequence. Germline CDR1 SGHVS, CDR2 FQNEAQ. This CDR3 region has 16 residues. V was pared by 5 bases and J by 6 bases, with 10 bases of the junction left unmatched. The source of the sample is a study of T cell changes during pregnancy in multiple sclerosis. The table came from immunoSEQ multiplex PCR; TCRdb's copy has only in-frame clones and leaves some out. The sample carries about 70,000 clones, about nine tenths recorded once. This TCR was recovered from a female donor with multiple sclerosis, enrolled in a pregnancy study. The material was CD4+ T cells from peripheral blood mononuclear cells, obtained after pregnancy. V usage is TRBV7-8 and J usage is TRBJ1-6; 7 bases fit TRBD1. The CDR3 loop reads CASSLLRGPSNSPLHF. CDR3 coding DNA: TGTGCCAGCAGCCTACTAAGGGGGCCTTCTAATTCACCCCTCCACTTT.